This record concerns one TCR beta chain sequence. No antigen is known for it. Combined were second doses at about 4 or about 12 weeks. Produced via immunoSEQ multiplex PCR; TCRdb's table is partial and in-frame only. The sample lists approximately 140,000 clones, more than 85% seen once, with under 2% in the top ten. The source of the sample is a study of T cell responses to AZD1222 COVID-19 vaccine. Study-level findings and limits: Baseline seropositivity characterized only six or seven AZD1222 recipients. Repertoire sampling occurred only after the peak T cell response. Epitopes outside B.1.351 and B.1.1.7 mutated regions reportedly drew nearly half of spike TCRs.

Germline V gives CDR1 SGHTA, CDR2 FQGNSA. The CDR3 totals 14 residues. Between the trimmed V and J ends, which lost 4 bases and 0 bases, there was a span of 7 bases. The sequencing used peripheral blood, collected 28 days after the second AZD1222 dose. The receptor was isolated from an adult who received the AZD1222 COVID-19 vaccine. This sequence joins TRBV7-2 and TRBJ1-3; TRBD1 is a possible D gene (5 bases). CDR3 DNA sequence: TGTGCCAGCAGCTGGGGGACCTCTGGAAACACCATATATTTT. This translates into CASSWGTSGNTIYF.